This T cell receptor beta chain was sequenced in a study of T cell clonotyping in hematopoietic cell transplantation. Assay: immunoSEQ multiplex PCR; the TCRdb copy retains only in-frame clones and omits some. The repertoire has under 20,000 clones, roughly 83% of them found once; the top ten carry under 8.5%. With respect to this clone: The antigen is not known.

V was clipped by 5 bases and J by 0 bases, with 16 bases between them. The germline V gene has CDR1 SGHDT and CDR2 YYEEEE. The CDR3 consists of 16 residues. Whole-study results and caveats: Recipient TCR diversity dropped after transplant; expanded clonotypes rose from day 30 to 180.

Documented time point: recipient sample about 28 days before transplant, after cytoreduction. Recipients were bled about 28 days pretransplant and at posttransplant days 30, 100, 180. This specimen was peripheral blood mononuclear cells, taken before stem cell transplant. The J gene is TRBJ2-3, the V gene TRBV5-6, with D hard to call. The TCR was taken from a man in his fifties or sixties with acute myeloid leukemia. Some clones in this sample may be carry-over from other donors' samples. CDR3 protein: CASSRLLYPSTDTQYF. Here the CDR3 DNA reads TGTGCCAGCAGTCGGTTACTCTACCCAAGCACAGATACGCAGTATTTT.